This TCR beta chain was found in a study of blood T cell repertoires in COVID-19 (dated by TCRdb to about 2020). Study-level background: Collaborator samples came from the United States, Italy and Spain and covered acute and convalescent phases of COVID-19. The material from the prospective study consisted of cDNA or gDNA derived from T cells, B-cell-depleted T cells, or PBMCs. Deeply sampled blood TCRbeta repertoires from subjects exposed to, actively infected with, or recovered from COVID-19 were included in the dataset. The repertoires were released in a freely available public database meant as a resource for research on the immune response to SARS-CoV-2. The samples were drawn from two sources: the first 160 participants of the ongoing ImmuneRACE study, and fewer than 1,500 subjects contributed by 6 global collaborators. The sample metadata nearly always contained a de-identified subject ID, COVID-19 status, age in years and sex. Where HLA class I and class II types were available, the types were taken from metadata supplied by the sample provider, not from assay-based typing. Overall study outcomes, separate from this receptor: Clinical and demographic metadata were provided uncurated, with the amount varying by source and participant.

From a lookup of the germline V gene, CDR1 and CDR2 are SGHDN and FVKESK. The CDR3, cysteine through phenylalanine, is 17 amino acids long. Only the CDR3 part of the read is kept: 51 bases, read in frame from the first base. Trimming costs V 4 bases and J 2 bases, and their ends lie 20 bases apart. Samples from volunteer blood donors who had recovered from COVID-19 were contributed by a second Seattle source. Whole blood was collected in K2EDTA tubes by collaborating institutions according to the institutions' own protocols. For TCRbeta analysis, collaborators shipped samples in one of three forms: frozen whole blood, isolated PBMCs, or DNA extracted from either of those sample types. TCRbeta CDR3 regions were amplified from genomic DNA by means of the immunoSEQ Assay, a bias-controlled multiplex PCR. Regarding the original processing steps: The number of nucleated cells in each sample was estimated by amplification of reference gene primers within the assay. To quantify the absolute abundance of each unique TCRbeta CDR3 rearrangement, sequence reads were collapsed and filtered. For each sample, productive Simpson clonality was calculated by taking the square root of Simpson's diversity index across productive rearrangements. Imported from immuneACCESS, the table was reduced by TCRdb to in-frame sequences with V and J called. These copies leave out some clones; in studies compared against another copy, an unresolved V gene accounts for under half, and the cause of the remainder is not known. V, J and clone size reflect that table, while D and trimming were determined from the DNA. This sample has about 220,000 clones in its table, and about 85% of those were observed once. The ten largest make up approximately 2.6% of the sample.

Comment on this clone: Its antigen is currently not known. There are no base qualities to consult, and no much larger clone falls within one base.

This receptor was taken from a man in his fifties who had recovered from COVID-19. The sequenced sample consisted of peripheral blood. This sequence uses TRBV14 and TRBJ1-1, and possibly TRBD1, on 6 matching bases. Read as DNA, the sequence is TGTGCCAGCAGCCTCCGCTCAATGGCAGGGGTTAACACTGAAGCTTTCTTT. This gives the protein CASSLRSMAGVNTEAFF.